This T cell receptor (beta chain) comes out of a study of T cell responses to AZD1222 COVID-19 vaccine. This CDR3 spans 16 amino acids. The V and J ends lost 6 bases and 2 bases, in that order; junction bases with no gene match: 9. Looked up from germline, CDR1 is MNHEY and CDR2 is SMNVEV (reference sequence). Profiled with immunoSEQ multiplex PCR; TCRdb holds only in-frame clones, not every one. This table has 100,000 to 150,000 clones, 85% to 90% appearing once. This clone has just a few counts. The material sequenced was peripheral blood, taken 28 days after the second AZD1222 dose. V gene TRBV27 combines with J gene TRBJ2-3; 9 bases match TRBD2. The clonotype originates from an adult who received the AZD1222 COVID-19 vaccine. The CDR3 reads CASRPLAGGVTDTQYF. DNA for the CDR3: TGTGCCAGCAGGCCACTAGCGGGCGGGGTCACAGATACGCAGTATTTT.